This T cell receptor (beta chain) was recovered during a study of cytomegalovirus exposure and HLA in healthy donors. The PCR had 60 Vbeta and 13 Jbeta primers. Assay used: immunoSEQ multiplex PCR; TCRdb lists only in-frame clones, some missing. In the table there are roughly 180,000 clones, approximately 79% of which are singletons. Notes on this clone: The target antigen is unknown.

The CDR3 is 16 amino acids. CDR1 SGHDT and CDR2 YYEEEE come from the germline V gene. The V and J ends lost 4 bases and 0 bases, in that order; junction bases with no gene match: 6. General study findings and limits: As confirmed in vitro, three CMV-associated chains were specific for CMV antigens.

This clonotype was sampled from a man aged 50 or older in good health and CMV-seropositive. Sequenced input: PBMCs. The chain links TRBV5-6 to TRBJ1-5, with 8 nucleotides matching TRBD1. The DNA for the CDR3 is TGTGCCAGCAGCACAGGGGGAGATTATAGCAATCAGCCCCAGCATTTT. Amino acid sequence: CASSTGGDYSNQPQHF.